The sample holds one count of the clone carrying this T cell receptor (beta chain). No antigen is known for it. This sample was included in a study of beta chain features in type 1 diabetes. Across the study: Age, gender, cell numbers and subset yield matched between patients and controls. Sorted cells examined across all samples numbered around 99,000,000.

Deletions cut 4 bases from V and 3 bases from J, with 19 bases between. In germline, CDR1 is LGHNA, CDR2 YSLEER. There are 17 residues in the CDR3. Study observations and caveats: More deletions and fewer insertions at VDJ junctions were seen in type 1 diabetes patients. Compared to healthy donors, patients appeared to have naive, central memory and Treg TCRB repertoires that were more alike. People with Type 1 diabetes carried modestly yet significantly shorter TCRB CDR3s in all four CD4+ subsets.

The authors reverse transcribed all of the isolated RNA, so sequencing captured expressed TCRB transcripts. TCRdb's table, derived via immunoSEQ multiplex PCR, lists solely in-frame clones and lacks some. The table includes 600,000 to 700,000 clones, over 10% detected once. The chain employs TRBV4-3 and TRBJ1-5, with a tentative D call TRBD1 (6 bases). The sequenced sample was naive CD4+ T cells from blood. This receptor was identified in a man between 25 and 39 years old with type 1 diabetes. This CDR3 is CASSPIYGAGDNQPQHF. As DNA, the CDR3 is TGCGCCAGCAGCCCAATCTACGGGGCAGGGGACAATCAGCCCCAGCATTTT.